This is a list of T cell receptor beta chains from one sample in a study of control samples from healthy donors and cancer patients. Sequencing used immunoSEQ multiplex PCR; TCRdb keeps in-frame clones, though not all of them. This sample has roughly 86,000 clones; roughly nine tenths occur once, and the top ten carry less than 4.5%. The sequencing input was blood. The receptors were gathered from a woman aged 18-30 years in good health. Both conserved end residues are part of each CDR3. A D gene is named only where the DNA matches it firmly. Not all rows give a size; the values are once, few, many and, for expanded clones, a class.

v_call	j_call	clone_size	d_call	cdr3_nt	cdr3_aa
TRBV12-5	TRBJ1-1	NA	NA	TGTGCTAGTGGTTTGGTACTTGGGCAACTGAACACTGAAGCCTTCTTT	CASGLVLGQLNTEAFF
TRBV6-5	TRBJ2-7	NA	NA	TGTGCCAGCAGTTACAGGGAAAGGTACGAGCAGTACTTC	CASSYRERYEQYF
TRBV19	TRBJ1-1	NA	TRBD1	TGTGCCAGTAGTTCCCGGGACAGTCCGAAAGCTTTCTTT	CASSSRDSPKAFF
TRBV5-6	TRBJ2-7	NA	NA	TGTGCCAGCAGCCCCCGGCGTCAGGGGCTGGGCGAGCAGTACTTC	CASSPRRQGLGEQYF
TRBV24-1	TRBJ2-5	NA	TRBD2	TGTGCCACCAGTCAAGCGGGGGCGAAAGAGACCCAGTACTTC	CATSQAGAKETQYF
TRBV7-9	TRBJ1-1	NA	TRBD1	TGTGCCAGCAGCCCAAGGACAGGAGAGTTTCCGAACACTGAAGCTTTCTTT	CASSPRTGEFPNTEAFF
TRBV5-1	TRBJ1-1	NA	NA	TGCGCCAGCAGCTTGGGGTCAGGCTTGAACACTGAAGCTTTCTTT	CASSLGSGLNTEAFF
TRBV21-1	TRBJ1-3	NA	NA	TGTGCCAGCAGCACTAGGGACACCGACTCTGGAAACACCATATATTTT	CASSTRDTDSGNTIYF
TRBV4-1	TRBJ2-7	NA	NA	TGCGCCAGCAGCCAAGAGGGGGCAGGGGAAACCCACGAGCAGTACTTC	CASSQEGAGETHEQYF
TRBV6-5	TRBJ1-2	NA	TRBD1	TGTGCCAGCAGCCCCGGGACAGGGGGGTACTATGGCTACACCTTC	CASSPGTGGYYGYTF
TRBV6-6	TRBJ2-7	NA	NA	TGTGCCAGCAGCCTCGCCTCAAGGGGCTACGAGCAGTACTTC	CASSLASRGYEQYF
TRBV16	TRBJ1-6	few	NA	TGTGCCAGCAGCCTAGAAAATTCACCCCTCCACTTT	CASSLENSPLHF
TRBV15	TRBJ1-2	NA	TRBD1	TGTGCCACCAGCTCGCGAACAGGGGTTAACTATGGCTACACCTTC	CATSSRTGVNYGYTF
TRBV12-3/TRBV12-4	TRBJ2-7	NA	TRBD1	TGTGCCAGCAGCTATGGACAGGGCAGCGAGCAGTACTTC	CASSYGQGSEQYF
TRBV5-6	TRBJ1-5	NA	NA	TGTGCCAGCACTATAGGCAATCAGCCCCAGCATTTT	CASTIGNQPQHF
TRBV5-1	TRBJ2-7	NA	TRBD1	TGCGCCAGCAGCTTGGAAGTAGGGACAGGGTATTACGAGCAGTACTTC	CASSLEVGTGYYEQYF
TRBV6-1	TRBJ1-2	NA	TRBD1	TGTGCCAGCAGTCTGGGACAGAGCCAGGATGGCTACACCTTC	CASSLGQSQDGYTF
TRBV5-4	TRBJ2-5	NA	NA	TGTGCCAGCAGCAGTGCGATCCTCCAAGAGACCCAGTACTTC	CASSSAILQETQYF
TRBV3-1/TRBV3-2	TRBJ1-3	NA	NA	TGTGCCAGCAGCGATCGCAGGGGCGCTGGAAACACCATATATTTT	CASSDRRGAGNTIYF
TRBV7-9	TRBJ2-3	few	TRBD2	TGTGCCAGCAGCTTATCGGAGCGGGGGGACACAGATACGCAGTATTTT	CASSLSERGDTDTQYF
TRBV6-6	TRBJ2-1	NA	TRBD2	TGTGCCAGCTTTAATCGGGGGGAAGACAATGAGCAGTTCTTC	CASFNRGEDNEQFF
TRBV9	TRBJ2-1	NA	NA	TGTGCCAGCAGCGATCCATCGGGGGCCTTCGAAAACAATGAGCAGTTCTTC	CASSDPSGAFENNEQFF
TRBV5-3	TRBJ1-1	NA	TRBD1	TGTGCCGTGCCCTCCAGGGGGGTGAACACTGAAGCTTTCTTT	CAVPSRGVNTEAFF
TRBV7-7	TRBJ2-5	NA	TRBD2	TGTGCCAGCAGCTACGGCGGCGGGGGATTCCAAGAGACCCAGTACTTC	CASSYGGGGFQETQYF
TRBV5-1	TRBJ2-7	NA	NA	TGCGCCAGCAGCCCTGGTGGTAGCTCGTCGAACGAGCAGTACTTC	CASSPGGSSSNEQYF
TRBV27	TRBJ2-3	NA	NA	TGTGCCAGCAGTAAATCTAGAGCGGTTTTGTTCACAGATACGCAGTATTTT	CASSKSRAVLFTDTQYF
TRBV15	TRBJ1-5	NA	NA	TGTGCCACCAGCAGAGATCCCAATCAGCCCCAGCATTTT	CATSRDPNQPQHF
TRBV7-3	TRBJ1-1	NA	NA	TGTGCCAGCACGGAGGGGATGAACACTGAAGCTTTCTTT	CASTEGMNTEAFF
TRBV2	TRBJ1-5	once	NA	TGTGCCAGCAGTGATAGGGTTGGGAATCAGCCCCAGCATTTT	CASSDRVGNQPQHF
TRBV5-8	TRBJ1-5	NA	NA	TGTGCCAGCAGCCCTGGAGGGCCGTATCAGCCCCAGCATTTT	CASSPGGPYQPQHF
TRBV18	TRBJ1-3	NA	NA	TGTGCCAGCTCCCCCTCTATCGGAGTAGCTGGAAACACCATATATTTT	CASSPSIGVAGNTIYF
TRBV5-8	TRBJ2-7	NA	TRBD2	TGTGCCAGCAGCCGGGGGGTCTACGAGCAGTACTTC	CASSRGVYEQYF
TRBV6-1	TRBJ2-5	once	NA	TGTGCCAGCAGTGAGTCAAGTCGGGAGACCCAGTACTTC	CASSESSRETQYF
TRBV20-1	TRBJ2-7	NA	NA	TGCAGTGCTAGTCCAGGGGCCTACGAGCAGTACTTC	CSASPGAYEQYF
TRBV5-4	TRBJ2-5	NA	NA	TGTGCCAGCAGCTTGGGGCAGGAAGAGACCCAGTACTTC	CASSLGQEETQYF
TRBV6-5	TRBJ1-6	NA	NA	TGTGCCAGCAGTTTGTATGTCTCAGGGTTCAATTCACCCCTCCACTTT	CASSLYVSGFNSPLHF
TRBV18	TRBJ2-7	NA	NA	TGTGCCAGCTCACCCAAATCAGGGGTAAGGGACGAGCAGTACTTC	CASSPKSGVRDEQYF
TRBV7-9	TRBJ2-1	NA	NA	TGTGCCAGCAGCTTATACGAAAATGAGCAGTTCTTC	CASSLYENEQFF
TRBV25-1	TRBJ1-5	NA	NA	TGTGCCAGCAGTGAAGGAGCCAATCAGCCCCAGCATTTT	CASSEGANQPQHF
TRBV3-1/TRBV3-2	TRBJ2-5	NA	TRBD1	TGTGCCAGCAGCCAAGGGACAGGTGTAGGGACCCAGTACTTC	CASSQGTGVGTQYF
TRBV19	TRBJ1-2	NA	NA	TGTGCCAGTAGTATAGAGGATTCGAGGGTCGCGTATGGCTACACCTTC	CASSIEDSRVAYGYTF
TRBV2	TRBJ1-2	NA	TRBD1	TGTGCCAGCAGGGTGGACAGGGGTCATGGCTACACCTTC	CASRVDRGHGYTF
TRBV10-3	TRBJ2-7	NA	TRBD1	TGTGCCATCAGTGGCTCGAACAGGGGCTTTAACGAGCAGTACTTC	CAISGSNRGFNEQYF
TRBV4-2	TRBJ2-1	NA	TRBD2	TGTGCCAGCAGCCAAGAGGATAGCGGGGGGTCCTACAATGAGCAGTTCTTC	CASSQEDSGGSYNEQFF
TRBV5-6	TRBJ1-4	NA	NA	TGTGCCAGCTCAAATGATAATGAAAAACTGTTTTTT	CASSNDNEKLFF
TRBV12-3/TRBV12-4	TRBJ1-4	NA	NA	TGTGCCAGCCGGTTGGGGGAAAAACTGTTTTTT	CASRLGEKLFF
TRBV18	TRBJ2-5	NA	NA	TGTGCCAGCTCACCCGGGGAGACCCAGTACTTC	CASSPGETQYF
TRBV14	TRBJ2-7	NA	NA	TGTGCCAGCAGGCCTATGGACTCCCTCTACTACGAGCAGTACTTC	CASRPMDSLYYEQYF
TRBV2	TRBJ1-1	once	NA	TGTGCCAGCAGCGCAGGGGCGAGGACTGAAGCTTTCTTT	CASSAGARTEAFF
TRBV27	TRBJ2-5	NA	TRBD2	TGTGCCAGCAGTCCCGGGACTAGCGGGGGCCACAAGTACTTC	CASSPGTSGGHKYF
TRBV24-1	TRBJ2-1	NA	TRBD2	TGTGCCACCAGTGATGGGTCGACTAGCCTCGCCTACAATGAGCAGTTCTTC	CATSDGSTSLAYNEQFF
TRBV11-1	TRBJ2-1	NA	NA	TGTGCCAGCAGCTTAGGTCAACTATCCAATGAGCAGTTCTTC	CASSLGQLSNEQFF
TRBV6-5	TRBJ1-6	NA	TRBD1	TGTGCCAGCAGTTACACTGGACAGGGGGCCAATTCACCCCTCCACTTT	CASSYTGQGANSPLHF
TRBV4-1	TRBJ1-5	NA	NA	TGCGCCAGCAGCCAAGAAGGAGCAGGGGACTATCAGCCCCAGCATTTT	CASSQEGAGDYQPQHF
TRBV6-5	TRBJ2-3	NA	TRBD1	TGTGCCACCCGGGACAGGGGCCTCACAGATACGCAGTATTTT	CATRDRGLTDTQYF
TRBV5-6	TRBJ2-5	NA	TRBD2	TGTGCCAGCAGCTTGGGGCGGGGGGGCCCGCAAGAGACCCAGTACTTC	CASSLGRGGPQETQYF
TRBV9	TRBJ2-2	NA	NA	TGTGCCAGCAGCCCAAGGGGGGCCCCGGAGACCGGGGAGCTGTTTTTT	CASSPRGAPETGELFF
TRBV5-4	TRBJ2-2	NA	NA	TGTGCCAGCAGCTCACAGGGCCCCGGGGAGCTGTTTTTT	CASSSQGPGELFF
TRBV7-8	TRBJ1-2	NA	TRBD1	TGTGCCAGCAGCCGTGGGGACAGGGGAAGTCATGGCTACACCTTC	CASSRGDRGSHGYTF
TRBV7-9	TRBJ1-2	NA	NA	TGTGCCAGCAGCTGGGTCGGGGACGATTATGGCTACACCTTC	CASSWVGDDYGYTF